This TCR beta chain was captured in a study of lymphopenia after photon versus proton radiotherapy. Study-wide results and caveats: Post-nadir diversity loss with photons came from oligoclonal expansion, particularly CD8+ Temra cells. Proton therapy kept repertoires fairly stable, unlike photons, which gained effector/memory cells. Only patients who died were analyzed for survival; proton advantage is unproven.

Profiling relied on immunoSEQ multiplex PCR, and the TCRdb table lists in-frame clones only, not all of them. Here the sample spans more than 70,000 clones, 83% being singletons. Ten or more counts support this clone. Its antigen is still unknown. Per the germline V gene, CDR1 is SEHNR and CDR2 is FQNEAQ (reference sequence). Deletions cut 5 bases from V and 2 bases from J, with 20 bases between. The CDR3 runs to 17 residues. This chain uses TRBV7-9 with TRBJ2-3; D remains unclear. This specimen consisted of peripheral blood, obtained from a patient treated with proton-based radiotherapy. This receptor was taken from a man between 60 and 75 years old with pancreatic cancer. The CDR3 loop is CASSPPRVLENTDTQYF. In DNA, the CDR3 is TGTGCCAGCAGCCCTCCCCGGGTCCTAGAAAACACAGATACGCAGTATTTT.